This T cell receptor (beta chain) was captured in a study of CD8+ T cells in alopecia areata (dated by TCRdb to the late 2010s). Turning to the overall study: Treated patients were enrolled in an open-label pilot trial of oral tofacitinib at 5 to 10 mg twice daily for moderate-to-severe alopecia areata. Tofacitinib was administered for 6 to 18 months, and 6 months of follow-up off drug were then conducted to assess delayed response and recurrence. The study used high-throughput TCRbeta sequencing to examine T cell clonal expansion in alopecia areata, in both the C3H/HeJ mouse model and human patients. In humans, TCRbeta sequencing was performed on scalp tissue and on sorted CD4+ and CD8+ peripheral blood T cells from healthy controls and from patients with patchy or totalis/universalis alopecia areata. Tofacitinib-treated patients had biopsies at baseline and at 4 and 24 weeks of treatment, with a later scalp biopsy in several patients. Scalp clonality was compared among normal scalp (n=4), patchy alopecia areata scalp (n=8), and alopecia totalis/universalis scalp (n=8). RNA came from the PAXgene miRNA kit for fixed scalp, the miRNeasy kit for PBMCs, and the RNeasy kit for mouse skin. TCRbeta CDR3 regions were amplified by immunoSEQ multiplex PCR using 35 Vbeta forward and 13 Jbeta reverse primers.

A note on this clone: Its antigen is unknown. Within one base of it there is no much larger clone, and no base qualities were kept.

What the authors observed across the whole study: Scalp TCR repertoire analysis is complicated because resident alphabeta T cells in normal human skin are also sequenced, whereas mouse skin is dominated by gammadelta T cells. Compared with mice, TCR sequences shared between patients were less clear, possibly partly because of HLA diversity across the patient population. Lesional scalp, especially in alopecia totalis/universalis, showed higher clonality and more expanded CD8+ clones than normal scalp, suggesting antigenic drive.

Lesional scalp punch biopsies and peripheral blood were collected from alopecia areata patients. Human scalp biopsies went straight into PAXgene tissue containers for immediate fixation. Reading the germline V gene gives CDR1 KGHSH and CDR2 LQKENI. Trimming at the junction amounts to 0 bases on V and 1 base on J, and the germline ends lie 12 bases apart. Taken from cysteine to phenylalanine, the CDR3 has 16 residues. Solely the CDR3 DNA is kept, with 48 bases framed from the first base. Library preparation was by the immunoSEQ multiplex PCR assay. RNA was extracted from all samples and reverse transcribed into cDNA as template for TCR sequencing. First-strand cDNA was synthesized with SuperScript III using a 2:1 mix of oligo-dT and random hexamers. Amplification bias was assessed with a synthetic immune receptor repertoire, and residual bias was removed computationally. The authors' analysis ran thus. Raw reads were preprocessed to remove errors, and CDR3 was defined according to IMGT conventions as the region from the conserved cysteine to phenylalanine. Clonality was computed by normalizing Shannon entropy by log2 of the number of productive unique TCRs and subtracting the result from 1. CD4 or CD8 identity of scalp clones was inferred by cross-referencing scalp TCRbeta sequences with sorted blood CD4 and CD8 repertoires. TCRdb obtained this table from immuneACCESS and retained in-frame rearrangements with V and J assigned. These tables miss some clones; where compared with another copy, unresolved V genes account for less than half of the shortfall, and the remainder is unexplained. From that table come the V and J calls and clone size; the DNA was used to work out D and trimming. This sample holds roughly 15,000 clones; about three fifths were observed only once. The ten largest make up over 9% of the sample.

The sample consisted of skin. The receptor was derived from a human donor with alopecia areata. The chain links TRBV18 with TRBJ1-2; a weak D assignment points to TRBD1 (6 bases agree). The CDR3 has the sequence CASSPPDRSGNYGYTF. The DNA reads as follows: TGTGCCAGCTCACCACCCGACAGGAGTGGTAACTATGGCTACACCTTC.